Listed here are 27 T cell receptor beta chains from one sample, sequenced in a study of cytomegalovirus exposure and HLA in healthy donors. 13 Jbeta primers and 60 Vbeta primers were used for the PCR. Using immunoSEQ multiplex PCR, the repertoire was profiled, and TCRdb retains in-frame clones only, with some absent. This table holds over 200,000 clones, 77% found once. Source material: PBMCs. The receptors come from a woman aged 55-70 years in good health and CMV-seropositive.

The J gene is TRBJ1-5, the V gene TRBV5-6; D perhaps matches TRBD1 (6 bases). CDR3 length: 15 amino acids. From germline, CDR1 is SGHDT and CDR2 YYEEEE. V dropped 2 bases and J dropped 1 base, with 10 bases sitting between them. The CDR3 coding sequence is TGTGCCAGCAGCTTTACAGGGTCGAGCAATCAGCCCCAGCATTTT. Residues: CASSFTGSSNQPQHF.

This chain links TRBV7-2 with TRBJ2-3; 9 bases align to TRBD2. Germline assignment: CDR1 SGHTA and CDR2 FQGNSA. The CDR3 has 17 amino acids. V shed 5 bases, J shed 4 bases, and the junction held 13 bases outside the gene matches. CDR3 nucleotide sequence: TGTGCCAGCAGCGTCTTAGCGGGGGAGGCTTTCGCAGATACGCAGTATTTT. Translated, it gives CASSVLAGEAFADTQYF.

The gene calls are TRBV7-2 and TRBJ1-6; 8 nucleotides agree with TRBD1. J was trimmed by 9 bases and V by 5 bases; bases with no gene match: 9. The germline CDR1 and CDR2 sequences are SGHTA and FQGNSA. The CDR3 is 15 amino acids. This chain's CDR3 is CASSNSYRGGSPLHF. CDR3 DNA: TGTGCCAGCAGCAACTCTTACAGGGGGGGTTCACCCCTCCACTTT.

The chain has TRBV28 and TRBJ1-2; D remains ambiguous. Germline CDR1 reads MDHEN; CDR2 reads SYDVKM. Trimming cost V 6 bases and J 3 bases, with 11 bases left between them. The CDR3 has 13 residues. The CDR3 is CASSLDTYYGYTF. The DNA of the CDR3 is TGTGCCAGCAGCCTCGACACCTACTATGGCTACACCTTC.

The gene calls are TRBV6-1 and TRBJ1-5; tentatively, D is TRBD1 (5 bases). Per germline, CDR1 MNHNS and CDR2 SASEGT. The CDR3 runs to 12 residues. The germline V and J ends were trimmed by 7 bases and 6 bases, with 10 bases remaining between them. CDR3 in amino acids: CASNPDSQPQHF. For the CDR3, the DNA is TGTGCCAGCAACCCAGACAGTCAGCCCCAGCATTTT.

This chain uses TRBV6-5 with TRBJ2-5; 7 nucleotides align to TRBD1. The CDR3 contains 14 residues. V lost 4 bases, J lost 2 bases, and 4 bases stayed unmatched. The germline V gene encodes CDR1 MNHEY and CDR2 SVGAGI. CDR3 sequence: CASSSRQGQETQYF. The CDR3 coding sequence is TGTGCCAGCAGTTCCCGACAGGGTCAAGAGACCCAGTACTTC.

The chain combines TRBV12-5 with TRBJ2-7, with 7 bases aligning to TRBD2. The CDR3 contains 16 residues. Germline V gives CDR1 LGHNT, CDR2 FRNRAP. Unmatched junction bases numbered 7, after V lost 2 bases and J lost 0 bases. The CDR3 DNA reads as TGTGCTAGTGGTTTGACCGGAAGGACTAGCTCCTACGAGCAGTACTTC. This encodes CASGLTGRTSSYEQYF.

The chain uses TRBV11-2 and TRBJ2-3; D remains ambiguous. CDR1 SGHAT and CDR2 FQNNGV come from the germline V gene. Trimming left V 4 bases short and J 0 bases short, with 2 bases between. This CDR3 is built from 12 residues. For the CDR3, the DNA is TGTGCCAGCAGCTCAAGCACAGATACGCAGTATTTT. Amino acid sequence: CASSSSTDTQYF.

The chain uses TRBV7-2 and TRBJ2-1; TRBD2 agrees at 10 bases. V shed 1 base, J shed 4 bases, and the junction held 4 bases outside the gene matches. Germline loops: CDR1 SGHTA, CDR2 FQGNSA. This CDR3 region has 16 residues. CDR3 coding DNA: TGTGCCAGCAGCTTAGAACTAGCGGGGCCTTACAATGAGCAGTTCTTC. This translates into CASSLELAGPYNEQFF.

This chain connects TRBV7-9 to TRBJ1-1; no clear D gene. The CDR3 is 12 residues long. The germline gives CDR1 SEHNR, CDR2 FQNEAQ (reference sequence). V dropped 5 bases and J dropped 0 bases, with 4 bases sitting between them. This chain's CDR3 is CASSPVNTEAFF. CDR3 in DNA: TGTGCCAGCAGCCCCGTGAACACTGAAGCTTTCTTT.

Here the CDR3 reads CAWSVQGWSGYTF. Here the CDR3 DNA reads TGTGCCTGGAGTGTGCAGGGTTGGAGTGGCTACACCTTC. The chain employs TRBV30 and TRBJ1-2, with a weak D call TRBD1 (5 bases). This CDR3 is 13 amino acids long. Trimming removed 0 bases at V and 7 bases at J, with 12 bases between. Germline loops: CDR1 GTSNPN, CDR2 SVGIG (reference sequence).

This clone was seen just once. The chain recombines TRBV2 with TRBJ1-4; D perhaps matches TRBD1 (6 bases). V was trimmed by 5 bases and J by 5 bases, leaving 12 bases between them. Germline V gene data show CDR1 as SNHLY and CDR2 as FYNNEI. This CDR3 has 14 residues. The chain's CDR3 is CASSPDRINEKLFF. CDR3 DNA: TGTGCCAGCAGTCCGGACAGAATAAATGAAAAACTGTTTTTT. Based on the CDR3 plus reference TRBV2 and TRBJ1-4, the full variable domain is EPEVTQTPSHQVTQMGQEVILRCVPISNHLYFYWYRQILGQKVEFLVSFYNNEISEKSEIFDDQFSVERPDGSNFTLKIRSTKLEDSAMYFCASSPDRINEKLFFGSGTQLSVL.

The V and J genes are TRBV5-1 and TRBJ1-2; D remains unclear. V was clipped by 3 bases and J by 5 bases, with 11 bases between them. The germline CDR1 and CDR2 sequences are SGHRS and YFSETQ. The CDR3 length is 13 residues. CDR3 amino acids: CASSSDASYGYTF. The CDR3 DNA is TGCGCCAGCAGCTCCGATGCTAGTTATGGCTACACCTTC.

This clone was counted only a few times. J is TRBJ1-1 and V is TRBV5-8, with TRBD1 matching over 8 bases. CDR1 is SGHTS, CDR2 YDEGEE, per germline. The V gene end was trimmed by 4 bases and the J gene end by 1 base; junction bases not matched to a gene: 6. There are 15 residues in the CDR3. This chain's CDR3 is CASSVGGTGNTEAFF. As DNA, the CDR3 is TGTGCCAGCAGCGTAGGCGGGACAGGGAACACTGAAGCTTTCTTT.

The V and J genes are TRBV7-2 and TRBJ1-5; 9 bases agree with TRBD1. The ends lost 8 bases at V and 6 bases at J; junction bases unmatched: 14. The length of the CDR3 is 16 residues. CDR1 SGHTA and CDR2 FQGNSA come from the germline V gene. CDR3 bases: TGTGCCAGCGCCGGCGGGGGACAGGGAATGGGTCAGCCCCAGCATTTT. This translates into CASAGGGQGMGQPQHF.

The DNA of the CDR3 is TGTGCCAGCAGTGAGGAGCAGAGGTATGGCTACACCTTC. Encoded protein: CASSEEQRYGYTF. The J gene is TRBJ1-2, the V gene TRBV2; D ambiguous. V lost 3 bases and J lost 5, with 10 bases in between. The CDR3 sequence is 13 residues long. Germline V CDR1 and CDR2: SNHLY, FYNNEI.

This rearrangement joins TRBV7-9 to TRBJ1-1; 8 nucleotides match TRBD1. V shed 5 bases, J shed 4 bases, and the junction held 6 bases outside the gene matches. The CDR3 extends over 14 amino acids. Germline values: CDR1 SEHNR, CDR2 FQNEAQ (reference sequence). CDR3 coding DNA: TGTGCCAGCAGCCGTGGACAGGGTGGCACTGAAGCTTTCTTT. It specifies CASSRGQGGTEAFF.

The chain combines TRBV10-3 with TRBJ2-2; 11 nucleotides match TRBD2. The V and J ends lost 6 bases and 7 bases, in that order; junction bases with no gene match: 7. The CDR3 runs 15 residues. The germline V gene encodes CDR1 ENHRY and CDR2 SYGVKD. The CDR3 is CAIRPGLAVGGELFF. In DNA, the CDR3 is TGTGCCATCAGACCGGGACTAGCGGTCGGCGGGGAGCTGTTTTTT.

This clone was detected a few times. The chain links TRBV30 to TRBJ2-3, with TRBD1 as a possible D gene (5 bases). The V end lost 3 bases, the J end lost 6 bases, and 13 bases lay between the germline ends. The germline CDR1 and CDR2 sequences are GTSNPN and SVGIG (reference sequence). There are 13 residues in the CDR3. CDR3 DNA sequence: TGTGCCTGGAGGGTAAGGGGCCGGGATACGCAGTATTTT. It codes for CAWRVRGRDTQYF.

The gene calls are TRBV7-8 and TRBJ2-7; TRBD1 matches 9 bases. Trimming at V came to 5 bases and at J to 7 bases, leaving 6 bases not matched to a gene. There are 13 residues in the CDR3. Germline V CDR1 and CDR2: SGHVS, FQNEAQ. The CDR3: CASSKGQGIEQYF. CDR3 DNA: TGTGCCAGCAGCAAGGGACAGGGTATAGAGCAGTACTTC.

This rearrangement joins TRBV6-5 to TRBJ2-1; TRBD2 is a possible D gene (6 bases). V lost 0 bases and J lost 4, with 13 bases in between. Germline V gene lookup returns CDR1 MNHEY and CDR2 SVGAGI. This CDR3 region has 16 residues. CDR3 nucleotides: TGTGCCAGCAGTTACTCTCGGGGGATGAGGTACAATGAGCAGTTCTTC. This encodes CASSYSRGMRYNEQFF.

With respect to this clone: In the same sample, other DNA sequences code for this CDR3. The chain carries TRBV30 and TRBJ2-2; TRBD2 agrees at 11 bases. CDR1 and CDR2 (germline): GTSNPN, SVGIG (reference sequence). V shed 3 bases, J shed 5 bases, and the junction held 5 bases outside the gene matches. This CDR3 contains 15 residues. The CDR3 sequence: CAWRLLAGETGELFF. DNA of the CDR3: TGTGCCTGGAGGTTACTAGCGGGAGAGACCGGGGAGCTGTTTTTT.

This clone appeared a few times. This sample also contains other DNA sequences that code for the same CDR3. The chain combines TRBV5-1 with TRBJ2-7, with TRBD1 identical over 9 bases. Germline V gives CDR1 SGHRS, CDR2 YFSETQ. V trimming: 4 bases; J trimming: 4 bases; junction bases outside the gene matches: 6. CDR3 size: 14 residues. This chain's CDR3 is CASSTGTGSYEQYF. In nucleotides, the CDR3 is TGCGCCAGCAGCACCGGGACAGGGTCGTACGAGCAGTACTTC.

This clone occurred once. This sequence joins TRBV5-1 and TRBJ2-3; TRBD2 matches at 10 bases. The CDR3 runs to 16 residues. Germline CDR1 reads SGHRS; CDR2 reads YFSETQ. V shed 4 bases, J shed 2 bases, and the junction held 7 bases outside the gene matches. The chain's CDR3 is CASSLAGAPFTDTQYF. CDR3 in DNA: TGCGCCAGCAGCCTAGCGGGAGCCCCCTTCACAGATACGCAGTATTTT.

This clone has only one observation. The CDR3 is CASSVDWGAGTQYF. The DNA for the CDR3 is TGTGCCAGCAGCGTAGACTGGGGAGCTGGGACCCAGTACTTC. V is TRBV9 and J is TRBJ2-5; TRBD2 might be the D (5 bases). The CDR3 has 14 residues. The germline gives CDR1 SGDLS, CDR2 YYNGEE. V lost 0 bases and J 7 bases, leaving 13 bases between the germline ends.

CDR3 bases: TGTGCCAGCAGCGATATTACAGGGGACTTAGGGCCCCAGCATTTT. This encodes CASSDITGDLGPQHF. The chain has TRBV6-6 and TRBJ1-5; 7 nucleotides agree with TRBD1. Germline V gene data show CDR1 as MNHNY and CDR2 as SVGAGI (reference sequence). There are 15 residues in the CDR3. V lost 6 bases, J lost 9 bases, and 14 bases stayed unmatched.

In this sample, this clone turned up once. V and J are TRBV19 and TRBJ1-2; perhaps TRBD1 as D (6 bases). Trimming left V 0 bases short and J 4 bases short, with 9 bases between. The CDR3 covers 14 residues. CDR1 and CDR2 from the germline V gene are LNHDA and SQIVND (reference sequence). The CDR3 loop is CASSIEYRAYGYTF. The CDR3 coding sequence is TGTGCCAGTAGTATAGAATACAGGGCCTATGGCTACACCTTC.